A selection of T cell receptor beta chains follows, all from one sample in a study of spatial heterogeneity in lung cancer. In TCRdb, the 5' RACE reads were re-called with MiXCR into one record per CDR3 protein. Of about 95,000 distinct CDR3 sequences in the sample, approximately 8.2% were seen once. The specimen comprised PBMCs, sampled at surgery. These receptors all stem from a male donor with early-stage non-small cell lung cancer. CDR3s include the opening cysteine and the closing phenylalanine or tryptophan. D genes are given only for firm matches. Rows may omit the clone size; those that give it use once, few, many or a size class.

J: TRBJ2-7; size: many; D: TRBD2; V: TRBV20-1; DNA: TGCAGTGCTAGAGAAAGGGGTAGCGGGAGGTACGAGCAGTACTTC; CDR3: CSARERGSGRYEQYF
J: TRBJ2-1; size: many; D: TRBD2; V: TRBV6-6; DNA: TGTGCCAGCAGCGGGACTAGCGGGAGGACGTACAATGAGCAGTTCTTC; CDR3: CASSGTSGRTYNEQFF
J: TRBJ2-2; size: .; D: .; V: TRBV9; DNA: TGTGCCAGCAGCGTAGATAACACCCCGGGCGCCGGGGAGCTGTTTTTT; CDR3: CASSVDNTPGAGELFF
J: TRBJ2-4; size: .; D: .; V: TRBV2; DNA: TGTGCCAGCAAGGGGGGGCAACAAAGGAACATTCAGTACTTC; CDR3: CASKGGQQRNIQYF
J: TRBJ1-3; size: many; D: .; V: TRBV7-2; DNA: TGTGCCAGCAGCTTAGAGAGCTCTGGAAACACCATATATTTT; CDR3: CASSLESSGNTIYF
J: TRBJ1-4; size: .; D: TRBD1; V: TRBV28; DNA: TGTGCCAGCAGTAGTAGGGGGCTTGAAAAACTGTTTTTT; CDR3: CASSSRGLEKLFF
J: TRBJ2-3; size: few; D: .; V: TRBV28; DNA: TGTGCCAGCAGCCGAAAGATGAGAGATACGCAGTATTTT; CDR3: CASSRKMRDTQYF
J: TRBJ2-1; size: many; D: TRBD2; V: TRBV12-3/TRBV12-4; DNA: TGTGCCAGCAGTCCACTAGCGGTCTCCTACAATGAGCAGTTCTTC; CDR3: CASSPLAVSYNEQFF
J: TRBJ1-5; size: few; D: .; V: TRBV6-2/TRBV6-3; DNA: TGTGCCAGCACCATCAGGGGCGTAAGTCAGCCCCAGCATTTT; CDR3: CASTIRGVSQPQHF
J: TRBJ2-7; size: many; D: TRBD1; V: TRBV15; DNA: TGTGCCACCAGCAGACAAAGACAGGGGGCTCCCGAGCAGTACTTC; CDR3: CATSRQRQGAPEQYF
J: TRBJ1-2; size: many; D: TRBD1; V: TRBV7-2; DNA: TGTGCCAGCAGCTTACAGACAGGGTTCTATGGCTACACCTTC; CDR3: CASSLQTGFYGYTF
J: TRBJ1-2; size: many; D: .; V: TRBV29-1; DNA: TGCAGCGTTGAACCCAGTACAGAGAATAGTGGCTACACCTTC; CDR3: CSVEPSTENSGYTF
J: TRBJ1-2; size: many; D: .; V: TRBV28; DNA: TGTGCCAGCTATTTGGCCGGTTATGGCTACACCTTC; CDR3: CASYLAGYGYTF
J: TRBJ2-1; size: .; D: TRBD1; V: TRBV7-9; DNA: TGTGCCAGCGGCTACAGGGGGCTAAGTAATGAGCAGTTCTTC; CDR3: CASGYRGLSNEQFF
J: TRBJ2-1; size: many; D: .; V: TRBV11-3; DNA: TGTGCCAGCAGCCCTGGACTCTACAATGAGCAGTTCTTC; CDR3: CASSPGLYNEQFF
J: TRBJ2-7; size: many; D: .; V: TRBV9; DNA: TGTGCCAGCAGCCCATACAGGGTCCCCTACGAGCAGTACTTC; CDR3: CASSPYRVPYEQYF
J: TRBJ2-5; size: .; D: TRBD1; V: TRBV18; DNA: TGTGCCAGCTCACCACCGACAGGGGAAGAGACCCAGTACTTC; CDR3: CASSPPTGEETQYF
J: TRBJ2-5; size: .; D: .; V: TRBV28; DNA: TGTGCCAGCAGTTTAGGGCTCGGGGCAGGGGACGAAGAGACCCAGTACTTC; CDR3: CASSLGLGAGDEETQYF
J: TRBJ2-5; size: many; D: .; V: TRBV25-1; DNA: TGTGCCAGCAGTGAATCTACACGGTACCAAGAGACCCAGTACTTC; CDR3: CASSESTRYQETQYF
J: TRBJ2-5; size: few; D: TRBD2; V: TRBV5-1; DNA: TGCGCCAGCAGCTCCGGGACTAGCGGGGGGCTGGAGACCCAGTACTTC; CDR3: CASSSGTSGGLETQYF
J: TRBJ1-1; size: few; D: .; V: TRBV5-1; DNA: TGCGCCAGCAGCACCGGCGGTTACACTGAAGCTTTCTTT; CDR3: CASSTGGYTEAFF
J: TRBJ2-7; size: many; D: TRBD2; V: TRBV29-1; DNA: TGCAGCGTTTCCAGCGGGGGCTTCCAGCAGTACTTC; CDR3: CSVSSGGFQQYF
J: TRBJ2-3; size: .; D: TRBD2; V: TRBV20-1; DNA: TGCAGTGCTACATCTAGCGGGAGATTTAATACGCAGTATTTT; CDR3: CSATSSGRFNTQYF
J: TRBJ2-1; size: many; D: .; V: TRBV20-1; DNA: TGCAGTGCTAGCGGCGGGGACAATGAGCAGTTCTTC; CDR3: CSASGGDNEQFF
J: TRBJ2-2; size: .; D: .; V: TRBV15; DNA: TGTGCCACCAGCAGAGATCTTGCGGGAAGGAGCGCCGGGGAGCTGTTTTTT; CDR3: CATSRDLAGRSAGELFF